These 21 T cell receptor beta chains share one sample of origin, sequenced in a study of T cell changes during pregnancy in multiple sclerosis. Libraries were prepared by immunoSEQ multiplex PCR; TCRdb keeps only in-frame clonotypes and omits some of them. The sample records approximately 120,000 clones, about 95% being singletons. Sequences were derived from peripheral blood, sampled after pregnancy. The source is a female donor with multiple sclerosis, enrolled in a pregnancy study.

The gene calls are TRBV18 and TRBJ1-5; D gene unclear. Germline V gene lookup returns CDR1 KGHSH and CDR2 LQKENI. V was clipped by 3 bases and J by 1 base, with 13 bases between them. The CDR3 sequence is 16 residues long. The CDR3 DNA reads TGTGCCAGCTCACCCTTGGGGAGGGTAAGCAATCAGCCCCAGCATTTT. Protein product: CASSPLGRVSNQPQHF.

This rearrangement joins TRBV29-1 to TRBJ2-3; 8 bases are shared with TRBD2. Germline-derived CDR1 and CDR2 are SQVTM and ANQGSEA. The CDR3 runs 14 residues. V was clipped by 7 bases and J by 1 base; unmatched bases: 7. This CDR3 reads CSANGRGGTDTQYF. DNA of the CDR3: TGCAGCGCCAATGGGCGGGGGGGCACAGATACGCAGTATTTT.

This clone was found once. V and J are TRBV30 and TRBJ2-5; 8 bases fit TRBD2. The CDR3 is made up of 14 amino acids. CDR1 is GTSNPN, CDR2 SVGIG, per germline (reference sequence). J was trimmed by 5 bases and V by 5 bases; bases with no gene match: 10. The CDR3 is CAWAGLARVETQYF. CDR3 in DNA: TGTGCCTGGGCCGGACTAGCTCGTGTTGAGACCCAGTACTTC.

This rearrangement joins TRBV6-6 to TRBJ1-2, with 10 bases lining up with TRBD1. This CDR3 comprises 15 residues. Germline V CDR1 and CDR2: MNHNY, SVGAGI (reference sequence). J was trimmed by 8 bases and V by 0 bases; bases with no gene match: 6. The CDR3 here is CASSYSGGTGVGYTF. CDR3 coding DNA: TGTGCCAGCAGTTACTCCGGCGGGACAGGGGTCGGCTACACCTTC.

V gene TRBV10-3 combines with J gene TRBJ1-1, with 11 bases that match TRBD1. After removal of 5 bases from V and 0 bases from J, the junction contained 11 bases not matched to a gene. The CDR3 is made up of 18 amino acids. Germline loops: CDR1 ENHRY, CDR2 SYGVKD. This CDR3 is CAISRPEDRGRLNTEAFF. Here the CDR3 DNA reads TGTGCCATCAGTCGCCCAGAGGACAGGGGGCGATTGAACACTGAAGCTTTCTTT.

This chain joins TRBV6-5 and TRBJ2-7, with a weak D call TRBD2 (6 bases). The germline CDR1 and CDR2 sequences are MNHEY and SVGAGI. The CDR3 is made up of 13 amino acids. V gave up 5 bases and J gave up 3 bases, with 11 bases separating them. CDR3 region: CASSTGLHYEQYF. The CDR3 DNA reads TGTGCCAGCAGTACGGGACTTCACTACGAGCAGTACTTC.

The chain uses TRBV27 and TRBJ2-7, with 10 bases identical to TRBD1. Germline CDR1 and CDR2: MNHEY and SMNVEV (reference sequence). CDR3 length: 13 amino acids. V gave up 8 bases and J gave up 4 bases; unmatched junction bases: 5. The CDR3 loop is CASRDRGGYEQYF. The CDR3 nucleotides are TGTGCCAGCCGGGACAGGGGTGGGTACGAGCAGTACTTC.

The CDR3 here is CASSVDGTDNEQFF. The CDR3 nucleotides are TGTGCCAGCAGCGTAGACGGTACTGACAATGAGCAGTTCTTC. The chain employs TRBV9 and TRBJ2-1; D is unclear. The CDR3 runs 14 residues. CDR1 is SGDLS, CDR2 YYNGEE, per germline. Deletions cut 0 bases from V and 5 bases from J, with 9 bases between.

The chain recombines TRBV4-2 with TRBJ2-7; TRBD2 matches at 11 bases. Germline-derived CDR1 and CDR2 are LGHNA and YNFKEQ. The CDR3 totals 14 residues. J gave up 6 bases and V 0 bases, and 1 base lay outside the gene matches. The CDR3 coding sequence is TGTGCCAGCAGCCAAGACGGACTAGCGGGCGAGCAGTACTTC. Translated, it gives CASSQDGLAGEQYF.

This clone was found a few times. J is TRBJ2-6 and V is TRBV6-5; TRBD1 is a possible D gene (5 bases). The CDR3 is 16 residues long. From germline, CDR1 is MNHEY and CDR2 SVGAGI. Trimming left V 0 bases short and J 4 bases short, with 10 bases between. CDR3 residues: CASSYSGGAGANVLTF. DNA for the CDR3: TGTGCCAGCAGTTACTCCGGTGGGGCGGGGGCCAACGTCCTGACTTTC.

J is TRBJ2-7 and V is TRBV5-1; possibly TRBD1 for D (5 bases). Per germline, CDR1 SGHRS and CDR2 YFSETQ. V was shortened by 0 bases and J by 2 bases, with 9 bases between the two germline ends. The CDR3 has 14 amino acids. The CDR3 protein is CASSLGQSTYEQYF. The CDR3 nucleotides read TGCGCCAGCAGCTTGGGACAGTCGACCTACGAGCAGTACTTC.

The rearrangement joins TRBV6-5 to TRBJ1-5, with D tentatively TRBD2 (6 bases). The assigned J gene may be wrong: the sequence end matches TRBJ2-3 better. The germline CDR1 and CDR2 sequences are MNHEY and SVGAGI. The CDR3 extends over 15 amino acids. The CDR3 protein is CASSSLEGLNQPQYF. For the CDR3, the DNA is TGTGCCAGCAGTAGTCTAGAGGGACTCAATCAGCCCCAGTATTTT.

The chain combines TRBV6-5 with TRBJ1-4; TRBD1 might be the D (6 bases). Trimming stripped 5 bases from V and 0 bases from J, with 10 bases between. Germline V lookup: CDR1 MNHEY, CDR2 SVGAGI. This CDR3 is built from 15 residues. The CDR3 region is CASSQGGATNEKLFF. In DNA form, the CDR3 reads TGTGCCAGCAGTCAAGGGGGTGCAACTAATGAAAAACTGTTTTTT.

This clone has only one observation. The V call is TRBV28, the J call TRBJ2-7; D is undetermined. Trimming took off 2 bases at V and 6 bases at J, with 5 bases between the two ends. Germline V gene sequence: CDR1 MDHEN, CDR2 SYDVKM. The CDR3 covers 11 residues. Here the CDR3 DNA reads TGTGCCAGCAGTTTAGTCAGCGAGCAGTACTTC. Protein sequence: CASSLVSEQYF.

Here the CDR3 reads CASSQARESSYNEQFF. The CDR3 DNA reads TGCGCCAGCAGCCAAGCACGCGAGTCTTCCTACAATGAGCAGTTCTTC. This chain links TRBV4-1 with TRBJ2-1, with D hard to call. Looked up from germline, CDR1 is MGHRA and CDR2 is YSYEKL. This CDR3 has 16 amino acids. V was shortened by 1 base and J by 1 base, with 11 bases between the two germline ends.

This rearrangement joins TRBV28 to TRBJ2-1; TRBD2 agrees at 11 bases. CDR3 size: 14 residues. V shed 5 bases, J shed 10 bases, and the junction held 7 bases outside the gene matches. Looked up from germline, CDR1 is MDHEN and CDR2 is SYDVKM. The CDR3 coding sequence is TGTGCCAGCAGTCGACTAGCGGGATACGAGGAGCAGTTCTTC. Protein: CASSRLAGYEEQFF.

V and J are TRBV27 and TRBJ2-3; 7 positions agree with TRBD2. CDR1 and CDR2 from the germline V gene are MNHEY and SMNVEV (reference sequence). This CDR3 is 14 amino acids long. V lost 7 bases, J lost 2 bases, and 6 bases stayed unmatched. CDR3 coding DNA: TGTGCCAGCAAGGAAGCGGGGCCCACAGATACGCAGTATTTT. Encoded protein: CASKEAGPTDTQYF.

The J gene is TRBJ2-1, the V gene TRBV28; 11 nucleotides line up with TRBD2. V lost 1 base to trimming and J lost 5 bases; unmatched junction nucleotides: 4. The CDR3 spans 16 residues. Germline CDR1 is MDHEN and CDR2 is SYDVKM. The CDR3 DNA sequence: TGTGCCAGCAGTTTATTCGGGACTAGCGGCCACAATGAGCAGTTCTTC. This encodes CASSLFGTSGHNEQFF.

This clone was found once. The chain uses TRBV7-9 and TRBJ2-5, with 11 bases lining up with TRBD2. Germline assignment: CDR1 SEHNR and CDR2 FQNEAQ (reference sequence). The trim removed 5 bases at V and 0 bases at J, leaving 2 bases unmatched. The CDR3 runs to 15 residues. This CDR3 reads CASSPGLADQETQYF. CDR3 nucleotides: TGTGCCAGCAGCCCGGGACTAGCGGACCAAGAGACCCAGTACTTC.

J is TRBJ2-1 and V is TRBV11-3, with D possibly being TRBD2 (6 bases). V was trimmed by 5 bases and J by 0 bases, leaving 23 bases between them. Looked up from germline, CDR1 is SGHNT and CDR2 is YENEEA. The CDR3 runs to 19 residues. The CDR3 coding sequence is TGTGCCAGCAGCCTCACTCGCCAAGCGGGCATTAACTCCTACAATGAGCAGTTCTTC. This gives the protein CASSLTRQAGINSYNEQFF. The full variable domain, with the rest looked up from reference TRBV11-3 and TRBJ2-1, is EAGVVQSPRYKIIEKKQPVAFWCNPISGHNTLYWYLQNLGQGPELLIRYENEEAVDDSQLPKDRFSAERLKGVDSTLKIQPAELGDSAVYLCASSLTRQAGINSYNEQFFGPGTRLTVL.

This chain joins TRBV2 and TRBJ2-1; TRBD2 aligns across 9 bases. The length of the CDR3 is 16 residues. The germline V gene has CDR1 SNHLY and CDR2 FYNNEI. The V gene end was trimmed by 7 bases and the J gene end by 2 bases; junction bases not matched to a gene: 9. The CDR3 here is CASTGGLAQAYNEQFF. The CDR3 DNA reads as TGTGCCAGCACAGGTGGACTAGCGCAGGCCTACAATGAGCAGTTCTTC.